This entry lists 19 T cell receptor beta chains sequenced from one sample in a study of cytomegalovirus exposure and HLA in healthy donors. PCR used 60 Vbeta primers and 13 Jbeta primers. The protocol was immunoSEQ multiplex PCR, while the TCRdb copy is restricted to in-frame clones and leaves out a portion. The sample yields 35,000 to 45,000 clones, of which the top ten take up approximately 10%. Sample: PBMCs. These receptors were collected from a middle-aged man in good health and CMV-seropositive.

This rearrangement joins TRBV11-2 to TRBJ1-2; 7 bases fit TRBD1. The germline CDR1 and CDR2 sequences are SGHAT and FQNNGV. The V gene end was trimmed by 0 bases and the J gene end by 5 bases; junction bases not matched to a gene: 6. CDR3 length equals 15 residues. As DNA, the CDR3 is TGTGCCAGCAGCTTAGATTGGGACAGTCTATATGGCTACACCTTC. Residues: CASSLDWDSLYGYTF.

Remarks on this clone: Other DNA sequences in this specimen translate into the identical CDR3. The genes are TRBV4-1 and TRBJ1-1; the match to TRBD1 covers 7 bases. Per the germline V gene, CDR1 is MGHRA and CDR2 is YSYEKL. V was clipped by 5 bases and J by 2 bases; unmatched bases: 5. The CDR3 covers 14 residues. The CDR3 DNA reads TGCGCCAGCAGCTACGGGACAGTTAACACTGAAGCTTTCTTT. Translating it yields CASSYGTVNTEAFF.

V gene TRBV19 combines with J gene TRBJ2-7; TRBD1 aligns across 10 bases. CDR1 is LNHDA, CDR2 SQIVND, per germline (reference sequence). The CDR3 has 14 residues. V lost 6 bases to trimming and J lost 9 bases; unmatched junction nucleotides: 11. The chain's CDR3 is CASRPDRGHRRQYF. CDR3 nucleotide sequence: TGTGCCAGTAGACCAGACAGGGGGCACAGGCGGCAGTACTTC.

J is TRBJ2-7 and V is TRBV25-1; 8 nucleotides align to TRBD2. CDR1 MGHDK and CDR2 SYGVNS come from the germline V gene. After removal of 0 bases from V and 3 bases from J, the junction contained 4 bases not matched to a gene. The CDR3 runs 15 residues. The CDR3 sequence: CASSEYPAGGYEQYF. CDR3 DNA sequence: TGTGCCAGCAGTGAATACCCCGCGGGGGGCTACGAGCAGTACTTC.

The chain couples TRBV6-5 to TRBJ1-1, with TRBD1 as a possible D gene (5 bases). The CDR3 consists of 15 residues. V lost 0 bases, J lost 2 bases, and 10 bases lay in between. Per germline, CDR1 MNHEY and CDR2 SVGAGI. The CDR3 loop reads CASSYSGGSNTEAFF. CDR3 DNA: TGTGCCAGCAGTTACTCGGGGGGGAGCAACACTGAAGCTTTCTTT.

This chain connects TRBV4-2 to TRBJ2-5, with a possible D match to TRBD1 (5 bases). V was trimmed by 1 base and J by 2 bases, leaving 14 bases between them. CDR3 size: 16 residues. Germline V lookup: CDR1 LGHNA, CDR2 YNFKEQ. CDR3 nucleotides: TGTGCCAGCAGCCAAGGGGCAGGGATTAAACAAGAGACCCAGTACTTC. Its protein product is CASSQGAGIKQETQYF.

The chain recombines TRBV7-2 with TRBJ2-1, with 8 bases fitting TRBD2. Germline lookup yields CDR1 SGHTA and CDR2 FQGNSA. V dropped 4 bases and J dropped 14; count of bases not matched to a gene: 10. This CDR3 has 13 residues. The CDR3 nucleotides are TGTGCCAGCAGCTCTCCGGGACTAGTGGGTGAGTTCTTC. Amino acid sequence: CASSSPGLVGEFF.

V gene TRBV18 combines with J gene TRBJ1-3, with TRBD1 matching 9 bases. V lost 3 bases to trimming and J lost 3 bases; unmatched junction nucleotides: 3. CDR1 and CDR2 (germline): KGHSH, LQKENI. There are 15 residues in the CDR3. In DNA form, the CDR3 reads TGTGCCAGCTCACCGTCGGGACAGGGTGGAAACACCATATATTTT. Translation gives CASSPSGQGGNTIYF.

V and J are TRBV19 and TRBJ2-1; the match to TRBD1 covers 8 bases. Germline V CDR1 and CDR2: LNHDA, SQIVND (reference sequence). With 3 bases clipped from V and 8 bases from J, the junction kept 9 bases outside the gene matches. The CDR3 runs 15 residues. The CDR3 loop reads CASSIGGRGRYEQFF. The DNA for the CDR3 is TGTGCCAGTAGTATCGGGGGCAGGGGGCGGTATGAGCAGTTCTTC.

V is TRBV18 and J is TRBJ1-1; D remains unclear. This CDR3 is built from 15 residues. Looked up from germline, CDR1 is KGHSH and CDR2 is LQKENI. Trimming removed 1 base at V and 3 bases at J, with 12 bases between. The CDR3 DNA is TGTGCCAGCTCACCACGAAGGAGGCTCGACACTGAAGCTTTCTTT. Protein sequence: CASSPRRRLDTEAFF.

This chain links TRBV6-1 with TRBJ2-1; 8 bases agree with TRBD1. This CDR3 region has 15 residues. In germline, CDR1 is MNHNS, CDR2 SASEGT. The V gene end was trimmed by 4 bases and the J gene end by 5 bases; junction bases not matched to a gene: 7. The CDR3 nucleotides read TGTGCCAGCAGTGGGGCGCAGGGGGCCAACAATGAGCAGTTCTTC. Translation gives CASSGAQGANNEQFF.

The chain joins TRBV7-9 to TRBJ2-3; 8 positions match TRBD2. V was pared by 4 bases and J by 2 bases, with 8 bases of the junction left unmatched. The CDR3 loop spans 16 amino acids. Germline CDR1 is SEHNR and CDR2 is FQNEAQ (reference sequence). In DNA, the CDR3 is TGTGCCAGCAGCTCGTCGGTAGCGGGACCCACAGATACGCAGTATTTT. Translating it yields CASSSSVAGPTDTQYF.

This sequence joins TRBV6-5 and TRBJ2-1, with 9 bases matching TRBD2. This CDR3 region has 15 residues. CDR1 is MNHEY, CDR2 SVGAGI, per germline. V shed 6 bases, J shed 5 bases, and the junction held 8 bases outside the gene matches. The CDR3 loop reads CASRTSSGENNEQFF. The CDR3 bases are TGTGCCAGCAGGACATCTAGCGGGGAAAACAATGAGCAGTTCTTC.

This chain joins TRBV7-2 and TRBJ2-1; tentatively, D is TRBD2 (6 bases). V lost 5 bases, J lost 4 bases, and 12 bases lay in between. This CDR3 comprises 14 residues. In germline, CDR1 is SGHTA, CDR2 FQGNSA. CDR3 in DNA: TGTGCCAGCAGCGGACCGGGACTTTACAATGAGCAGTTCTTC. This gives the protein CASSGPGLYNEQFF. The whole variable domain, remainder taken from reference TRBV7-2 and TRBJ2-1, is GAGVSQSPSNKVTEKGKDVELRCDPISGHTALYWYRQSLGQGLEFLIYFQGNSAPDKSGLPSDRFSAERTGGSVSTLTIQRTQQEDSAVYLCASSGPGLYNEQFFGPGTRLTVL.

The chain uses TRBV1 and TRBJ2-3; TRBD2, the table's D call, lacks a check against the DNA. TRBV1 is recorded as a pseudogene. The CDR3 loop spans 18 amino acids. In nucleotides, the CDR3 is TGCACCAGCAGCCAAGATGTTGGAGCGGGAGGCCTCACAGATACGCAGTATTTT. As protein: CTSSQDVGAGGLTDTQYF.

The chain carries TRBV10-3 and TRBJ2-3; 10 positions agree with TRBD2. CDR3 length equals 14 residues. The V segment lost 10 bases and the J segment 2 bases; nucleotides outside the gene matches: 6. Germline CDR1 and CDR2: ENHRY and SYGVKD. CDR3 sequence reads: CATQRGGDTDTQYF. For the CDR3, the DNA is TGTGCCACCCAGCGGGGGGGGGACACAGATACGCAGTATTTT.

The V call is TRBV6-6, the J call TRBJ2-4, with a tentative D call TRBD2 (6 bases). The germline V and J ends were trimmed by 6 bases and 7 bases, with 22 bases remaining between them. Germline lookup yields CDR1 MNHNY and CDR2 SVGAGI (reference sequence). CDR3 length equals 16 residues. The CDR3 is CASRSSGGERMNIQYF. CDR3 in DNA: TGTGCCAGCAGATCCTCCGGCGGGGAGCGGATGAACATTCAGTACTTC.

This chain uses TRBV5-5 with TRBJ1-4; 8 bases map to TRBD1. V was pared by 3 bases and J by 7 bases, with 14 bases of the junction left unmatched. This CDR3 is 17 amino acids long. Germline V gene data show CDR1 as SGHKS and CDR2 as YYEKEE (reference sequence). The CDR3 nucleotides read TGTGCCAGCAGCTCCGGACAGGGAGCTTCGCGAGTTGAAAAACTGTTTTTT. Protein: CASSSGQGASRVEKLFF.

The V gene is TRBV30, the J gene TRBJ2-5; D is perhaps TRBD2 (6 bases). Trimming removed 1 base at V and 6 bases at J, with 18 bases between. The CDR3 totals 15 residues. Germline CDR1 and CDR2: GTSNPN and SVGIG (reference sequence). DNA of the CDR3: TGTGCCTGGAGTGCAACGGGGCAGGGAGGAAAGACCCAGTACTTC. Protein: CAWSATGQGGKTQYF.